The next 11 T cell receptor beta chains were all read from a single sample in a study of regulatory T cells in long-lasting Graves disease. Time point: persistent/refractory GD, antithyroid drugs over 5 years with positive TRAb. Extracted RNA from PBMCs served as the source of the TCR library. The authors built TCR beta libraries using iRepertoire HTBI primers and Arm-PCR of CDR3 regions. TCRdb itself ran the multiplex PCR reads through MiXCR, one entry per CDR3 protein. The repertoire consists of around 400,000 distinct CDR3 sequences, with roughly 25% occurring once and the leading ten covering about 27%. This material consisted of peripheral blood mononuclear cells (PBMCs), taken when the disease was refractory, from a patient treated with antithyroid drugs. All receptors derive from a woman in her thirties or forties with Graves disease.

This clonotype was counted at least ten times. V and J are TRBV20-1 and TRBJ1-1; TRBD1 agrees at 11 bases. V was pared by 5 bases and J by 7 bases, with 6 bases of the junction left unmatched. From germline, CDR1 is DFQATT and CDR2 SNEGSKA (reference sequence). The CDR3 covers 13 residues. The CDR3 DNA sequence: TGCAGTGCTGGAACCGGGACAGGGGGTGAAGCTTTCTTT. Translation: CSAGTGTGGEAFF.

At least ten counts were recorded for this clonotype. The rearrangement links TRBV15 to TRBJ2-1; TRBD2 matches at 10 bases. CDR3 length: 15 residues. Trimming cost V 3 bases and J 3 bases; bases outside gene matches: 2. Germline V gene sequence: CDR1 LNHNV, CDR2 YYDKDF (reference sequence). The CDR3 nucleotides are TGTGCCACCAGCAGCGGACTAGCGGACTACAATGAGCAGTTCTTC. It encodes CATSSGLADYNEQFF.

This clonotype was detected ten times or more. V is TRBV28 and J is TRBJ1-3, with D maybe TRBD1 (6 bases). The V end lost 6 bases, the J end lost 0 bases, and 9 bases lay between the germline ends. CDR1 MDHEN and CDR2 SYDVKM come from the germline V gene. The CDR3 extends over 14 amino acids. The CDR3 sequence is CASSRGGSGNTIYF. The CDR3 DNA is TGTGCCAGCAGCCGAGGGGGCTCTGGAAACACCATATATTTT.

In its sample, this clonotype was seen a few times. At one end, the junction sequence differs from germline, possibly due to a read error. V gene TRBV20-1 combines with J gene TRBJ2-7; the D gene could be TRBD1 or TRBD2 (5 bases each). Germline V gene data show CDR1 as DFQATT and CDR2 as SNEGSKA (reference sequence). The CDR3 consists of 15 residues. CDR3 nucleotide sequence: TGCAGTGCTAGCGGGCGAGACGGGACCTACTACGAGCAGCACTTC. This codes for CSASGRDGTYYEQHF.

The rearrangement joins TRBV20-1 to TRBJ2-5; D not resolved. There are 13 residues in the CDR3. The germline V gene has CDR1 DFQATT and CDR2 SNEGSKA (reference sequence). V dropped 4 bases and J dropped 5 bases, with 14 bases sitting between them. The CDR3 DNA reads as TGCAGTGCTACCTCAGTGGTAGGGGAGACCCAGTACTTC. Encoded protein: CSATSVVGETQYF.

This clonotype was seen a single time. The chain combines TRBV12-3 or TRBV12-4 with TRBJ2-3; D uncertain. The CDR3 runs 14 residues. V was shortened by 1 base and J by 2 bases, with 7 bases between the two germline ends. The CDR3 is CASSLDDATDTQYF. The CDR3 DNA sequence: TGTGCCAGCAGTTTAGATGATGCCACAGATACGCAGTATTTT.

The chain uses TRBV29-1 and TRBJ2-1, with 10 bases identical to TRBD2. V shed 2 bases, J shed 8 bases, and the junction held 6 bases outside the gene matches. Germline CDR1 and CDR2: SQVTM and ANQGSEA. The CDR3 covers 14 residues. Written as DNA, the CDR3 is TGCAGCGTTGAATCGGGACTAGCGTCTCATGAGCAGTTCTTC. It is translated as CSVESGLASHEQFF.

About this clonotype: A much larger clone sits a single nucleotide away, making a read error possible. The conserved phenylalanine or tryptophan normally closing the CDR3 is absent here, so this likely arose from a read error. The chain joins TRBV20-1 to TRBJ2-5, with 9 positions matching TRBD2. Germline loops: CDR1 DFQATT, CDR2 SNEGSKA (reference sequence). V was pared by 3 bases and J by 5 bases, with 13 bases of the junction left unmatched. The CDR3 consists of 16 residues. The CDR3 sequence: CSASILREGLGETQYS. The CDR3 nucleotides are TGCAGTGCTAGCATTCTGCGGGAGGGCCTGGGGGAGACCCAGTACTCC.

This sequence joins TRBV27 and TRBJ2-4; possible D gene TRBD2, 6 bases. The length of the CDR3 is 16 residues. V shed 5 bases and J shed 0 bases, with 14 bases lying between them. CDR1 and CDR2 from the germline V gene are MNHEY and SMNVEV (reference sequence). The chain's CDR3 is CASSPHSGLAKNIQYF. The CDR3 bases are TGTGCCAGCAGTCCCCATAGCGGACTAGCCAAAAACATTCAGTACTTC.

This clonotype appeared a few times. This rearrangement joins TRBV5-4 to TRBJ1-4; D gene uncertain. Trimming shortened V by 1 base and J by 5 bases, and 12 bases separated the two germline ends. CDR3 length: 15 residues. CDR1 is SGHNT, CDR2 YYREEE, per germline (reference sequence). Written as DNA, the CDR3 is TGTGCCAGCAGCTTGTCACAGATGGGGAATGAAAAACTGTTTTTT. Its protein is CASSLSQMGNEKLFF.

The table lists this clonotype with a few counts. A much larger clone sits a single nucleotide away, making a read error possible. The rearrangement joins TRBV15 to TRBJ2-7, with D perhaps TRBD1 (5 bases). The germline V gene has CDR1 LNHNV and CDR2 YYDKDF (reference sequence). This CDR3 has 15 amino acids. The CDR3 DNA is TGTGCCGCCAGCAGAGATCTGTCCAGGGCTTACGAGCAGTACTTC. It is translated as CAASRDLSRAYEQYF.